This TCR beta chain was found in a study of response to subunit inactivated influenza vaccine. Study-wide points: A suggestion made by the authors is that each seasonal influenza vaccination recruits few new T cells.

TCRdb itself ran the RT-PCR reads through MiXCR, one entry per CDR3 protein. The profile shows hundreds of thousands of distinct CDR3 sequences, 13% to 15% of them singletons. V was trimmed by 0 bases and J by 0 bases, leaving 9 bases between them. This CDR3 is built from 15 residues. Per the germline V gene, CDR1 is DFQATT and CDR2 is SNEGSKA (reference sequence). This clonotype has only a few counts. The antigen is undetermined. Here the sequenced sample was PBMCs from blood, taken 14 to 15 days before vaccination. This clonotype originated in a man in his fifties who received an inactivated influenza vaccine. The chain has TRBV20-1 and TRBJ2-1, with D maybe TRBD2 (5 bases). The CDR3 DNA follows: TGCAGTGCTAGAGATATTCGGGGCTCCTACAATGAGCAGTTCTTC. As protein: CSARDIRGSYNEQFF.